A single sample is the source of the 2 T cell receptor beta chains below, sequenced in a study of blood T cell repertoires in COVID-19. Sequencing used immunoSEQ multiplex PCR; TCRdb keeps in-frame clones, though not all of them. The sample lists tens of thousands of clones, around 87% seen once, with over 7.5% in the top ten. Sequenced: peripheral blood. The receptors here all came from a man aged 45-65 years with active COVID-19.

CDR3: CASSVDKGLGKVTGNTIYF. The CDR3, as DNA: TGTGCCAGCAGCGTAGATAAGGGGTTGGGGAAGGTCACTGGAAACACCATATATTTT. This rearrangement joins TRBV9 to TRBJ1-3; D may be TRBD1 (5 bases). The ends were cut back, 0 bases at V and 2 bases at J, with 21 bases in the middle. The CDR3 sequence is 19 residues long. The germline CDR1 and CDR2 sequences are SGDLS and YYNGEE.

The rearrangement uses TRBV2 and TRBJ1-5; no clear D gene. Deletions cut 4 bases from V and 6 bases from J, with 7 bases between. The CDR3 loop spans 12 amino acids. Germline V CDR1 and CDR2: SNHLY, FYNNEI. The CDR3 sequence: CASSGLGQPQHF. In nucleotides, the CDR3 is TGTGCCAGCAGTGGACTCGGTCAGCCCCAGCATTTT.